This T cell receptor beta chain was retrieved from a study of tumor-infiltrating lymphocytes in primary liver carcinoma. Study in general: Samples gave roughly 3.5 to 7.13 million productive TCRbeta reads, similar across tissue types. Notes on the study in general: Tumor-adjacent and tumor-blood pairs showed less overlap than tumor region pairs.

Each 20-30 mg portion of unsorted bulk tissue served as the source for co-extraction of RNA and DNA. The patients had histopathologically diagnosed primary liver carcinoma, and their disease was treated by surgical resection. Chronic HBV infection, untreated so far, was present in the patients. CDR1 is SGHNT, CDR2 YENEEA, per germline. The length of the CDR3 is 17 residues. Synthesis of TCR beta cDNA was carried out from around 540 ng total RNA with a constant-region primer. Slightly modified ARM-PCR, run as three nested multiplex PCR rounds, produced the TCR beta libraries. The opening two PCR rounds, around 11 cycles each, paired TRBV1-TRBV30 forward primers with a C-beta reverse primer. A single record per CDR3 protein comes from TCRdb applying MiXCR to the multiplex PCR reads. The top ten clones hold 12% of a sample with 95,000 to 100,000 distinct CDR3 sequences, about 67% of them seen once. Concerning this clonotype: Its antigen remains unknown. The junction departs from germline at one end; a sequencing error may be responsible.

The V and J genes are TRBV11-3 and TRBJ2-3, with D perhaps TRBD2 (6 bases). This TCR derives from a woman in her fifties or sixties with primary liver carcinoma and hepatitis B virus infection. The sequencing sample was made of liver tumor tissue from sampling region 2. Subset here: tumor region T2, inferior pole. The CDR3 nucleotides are TGTGCCAACAGCTTCGGATTCTGTAGCGGCCTCACAGATACGCAGTATTTT. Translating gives CANSFGFCSGLTDTQYF.